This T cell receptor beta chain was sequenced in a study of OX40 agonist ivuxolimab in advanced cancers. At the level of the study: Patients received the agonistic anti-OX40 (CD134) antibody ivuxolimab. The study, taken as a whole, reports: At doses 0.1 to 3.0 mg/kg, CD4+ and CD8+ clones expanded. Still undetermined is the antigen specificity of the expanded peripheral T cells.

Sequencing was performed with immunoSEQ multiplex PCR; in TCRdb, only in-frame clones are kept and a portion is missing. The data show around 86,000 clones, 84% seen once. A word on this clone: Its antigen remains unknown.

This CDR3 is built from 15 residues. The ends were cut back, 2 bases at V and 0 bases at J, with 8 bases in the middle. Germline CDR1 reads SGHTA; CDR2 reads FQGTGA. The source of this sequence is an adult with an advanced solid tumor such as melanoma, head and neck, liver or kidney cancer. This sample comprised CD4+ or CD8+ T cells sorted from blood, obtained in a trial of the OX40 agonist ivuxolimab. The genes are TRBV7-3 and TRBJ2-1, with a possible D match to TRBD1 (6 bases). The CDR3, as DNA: TGTGCCAGCAGCTTAGACAGGAGCTCCTACAATGAGCAGTTCTTC. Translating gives CASSLDRSSYNEQFF.